This T cell receptor beta chain appears in the sequencing data of a study of blood T cell repertoires in COVID-19. Study in general: Specimens from acute and convalescent COVID-19 originated in the United States, Italy and Spain. PBMCs, B-cell-depleted T cells, or T cells provided the cDNA or gDNA that made up the material.

Germline CDR1 SGHTA, CDR2 FQGNSA. V was clipped by 3 bases and J by 5 bases; unmatched bases: 3. The CDR3 runs to 13 residues. Original handling: Nucleated cell counts were estimated from reference gene primer amplification. Sequenced by immunoSEQ multiplex PCR; TCRdb stores in-frame clones only, minus some. From that table come the V and J calls and clone size; the DNA was used to work out D and trimming. The sample holds 52,000 or so clones, 65% to 90% seen once. V gene TRBV7-2 combines with J gene TRBJ2-7, with TRBD1 matching over 8 bases. The sample comprised peripheral blood. This clonotype was sampled from a human donor in a cohort sampled during active COVID-19. The chain's CDR3 is CASSFGQGDEQYF. The CDR3 region has the DNA TGTGCCAGCAGCTTTGGACAGGGTGACGAGCAGTACTTC. Based on the CDR3 plus reference TRBV7-2 and TRBJ2-7, the full variable domain is GAGVSQSPSNKVTEKGKDVELRCDPISGHTALYWYRQSLGQGLEFLIYFQGNSAPDKSGLPSDRFSAERTGGSVSTLTIQRTQQEDSAVYLCASSFGQGDEQYFGPGTRLTVT.